This is a list of T cell receptor beta chains from one sample in a study of CD8 T cells in Susac syndrome. MiXCR was run by TCRdb on the immunoSEQ multiplex PCR reads, yielding one entry per CDR3 protein. The sample gives 150,000 to 200,000 distinct CDR3 sequences, roughly 95% of which show up once; approximately 0.09% is in the top ten. What was sequenced was CD4+ T cells from PBMCs. These receptors were obtained from a human donor with multiple sclerosis. The CDR3 runs from the conserved cysteine through the conserved F or W.

>TRBJ1-6|TRBV30
CAWGTGRDNSPLHF
>TRBJ2-7|TRBV6-5
CASTPGTAYEQYF
>TRBJ2-1|TRBV20-1
CSAGTVTYNEQFF
>TRBJ2-7|TRBV9
CASSVTGSSYEQYF
>TRBJ2-7|TRBV30
CAWSGQVPYEQYF
>TRBJ1-1|TRBV15
CATSTPGTGKDTEAFF
>TRBJ1-1|TRBV30
CAWRGQPNTEAFF
>TRBJ1-2|TRBV27
CASLPGGGRANYGYTF
>TRBJ2-1|TRBV20-1
CSASIHEQFF
>TRBJ2-7|TRBV9
CASSVGAGRNDEQYF
>TRBJ2-2|TRBV5-1
CASSLRTGTLNTGELFF
>TRBJ2-1|TRBV24-1
CATSVTGSNEQFF
>TRBJ1-2|TRBV5-6
CASSSYGVPDYGYTF
>TRBJ2-7|TRBV30
CAWTRTVAGTEQYF
>TRBJ1-2|TRBV9
CASSPGQAGHGYTF
>TRBJ1-2|TRBV12-3/TRBV12-4
CASSPRDRYGYTF
>TRBJ1-5|TRBV12-3/TRBV12-4
CASSSYSNQPQHF
>TRBJ2-1|TRBV9
CASSVGSKRGASGNEQFF
>TRBJ2-5|TRBV25-1
CASSNSGGQETQYF
>TRBJ2-5|TRBV5-1
CASSYRTSEETQYF
>TRBJ1-1|TRBV11-2
CASSLGDRSNAEAFF
>TRBJ1-1|TRBV15
CATSTQGAQAFF
>TRBJ1-2|TRBV29-1
CSVESGANGYTF
>TRBJ2-7|TRBV30
CAWSLRPYEQYF
>TRBJ2-7|TRBV5-1
CASTFDRGYEQYF
>TRBJ2-7|TRBV12-3/TRBV12-4
CASSFLGDGEKYF
>TRBJ1-2|TRBV30
CAWSQQDRYGYTF
>TRBJ2-7|TRBV28
CASSFVRESSEQYF
>TRBJ1-1|TRBV14
CASSHYRDRVIKGATEAFF
>TRBJ2-7|TRBV30
CAWKGGTSYEQYF
>TRBJ2-7|TRBV7-9
CASSSGGGAYEQYF
>TRBJ1-1|TRBV15
CATSRASAREGTEAFF
>TRBJ2-3|TRBV30
CAWRRADTQYF
>TRBJ2-1|TRBV9
CASSVVPTQTGYGEQFF
>TRBJ1-2|TRBV12-3/TRBV12-4
CASTQDGLLTPANYGYTF
>TRBJ2-5|TRBV29-1
CSQSQGGETQYF
>TRBJ1-5|TRBV12-3/TRBV12-4
CASSLAGNQPQHF
>TRBJ2-3|TRBV24-1
CATSPGPGVSTDTQYF
>TRBJ1-5|TRBV5-6
CASSERRFNQPQHF
>TRBJ2-1|TRBV9
CASSRTGYYNEQFF
>TRBJ2-1|TRBV5-1
CASSVRDRGPYNEQFF
>TRBJ1-1|TRBV19
CASRPTTMNTEAFF
>TRBJ2-7|TRBV3-1
CASSLAGGYDEQYF
>TRBJ2-3|TRBV30
CAWSPKDTQYF
>TRBJ2-6|TRBV20-1
CSARDRSSGANVLTF
>TRBJ1-1|TRBV30
CAWSARWVAEAFF
>TRBJ2-7|TRBV29-1
CSVELGSGGYEQYF
>TRBJ2-5|TRBV6-1
CASSTGLAEATGETQYF
>TRBJ2-3|TRBV12-3/TRBV12-4
CASSSPSGSSVTQYF
>TRBJ2-5|TRBV24-1
CATSVGTGVTETQYF